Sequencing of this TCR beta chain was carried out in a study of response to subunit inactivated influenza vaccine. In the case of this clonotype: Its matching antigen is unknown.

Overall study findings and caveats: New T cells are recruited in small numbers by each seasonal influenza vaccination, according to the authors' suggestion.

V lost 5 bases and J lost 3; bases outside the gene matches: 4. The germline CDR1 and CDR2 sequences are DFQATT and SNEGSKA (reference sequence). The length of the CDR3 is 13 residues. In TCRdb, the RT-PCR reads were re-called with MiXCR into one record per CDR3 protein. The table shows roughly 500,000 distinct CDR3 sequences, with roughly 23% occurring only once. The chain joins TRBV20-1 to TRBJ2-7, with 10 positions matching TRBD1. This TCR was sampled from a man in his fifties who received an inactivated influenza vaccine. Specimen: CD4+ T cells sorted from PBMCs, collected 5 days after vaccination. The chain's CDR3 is CSAAGTGDYEQYF. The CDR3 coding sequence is TGCAGTGCTGCCGGGACAGGGGACTACGAGCAGTACTTC.